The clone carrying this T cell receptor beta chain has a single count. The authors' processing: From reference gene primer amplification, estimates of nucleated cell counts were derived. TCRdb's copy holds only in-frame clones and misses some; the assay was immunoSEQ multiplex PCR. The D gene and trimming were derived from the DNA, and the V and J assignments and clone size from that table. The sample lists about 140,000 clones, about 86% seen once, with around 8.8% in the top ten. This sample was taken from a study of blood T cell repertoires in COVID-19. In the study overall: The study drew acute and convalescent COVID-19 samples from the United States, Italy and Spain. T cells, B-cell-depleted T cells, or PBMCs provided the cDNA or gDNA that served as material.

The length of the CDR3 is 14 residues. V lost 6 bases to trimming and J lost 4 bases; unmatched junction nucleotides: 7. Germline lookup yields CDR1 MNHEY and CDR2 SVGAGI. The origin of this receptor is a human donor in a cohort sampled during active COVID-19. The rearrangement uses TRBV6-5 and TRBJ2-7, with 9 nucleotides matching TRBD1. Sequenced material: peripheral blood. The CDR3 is CASRDTGGAYEQYF. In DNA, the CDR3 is TGTGCCAGCAGGGATACAGGGGGCGCGTACGAGCAGTACTTC.